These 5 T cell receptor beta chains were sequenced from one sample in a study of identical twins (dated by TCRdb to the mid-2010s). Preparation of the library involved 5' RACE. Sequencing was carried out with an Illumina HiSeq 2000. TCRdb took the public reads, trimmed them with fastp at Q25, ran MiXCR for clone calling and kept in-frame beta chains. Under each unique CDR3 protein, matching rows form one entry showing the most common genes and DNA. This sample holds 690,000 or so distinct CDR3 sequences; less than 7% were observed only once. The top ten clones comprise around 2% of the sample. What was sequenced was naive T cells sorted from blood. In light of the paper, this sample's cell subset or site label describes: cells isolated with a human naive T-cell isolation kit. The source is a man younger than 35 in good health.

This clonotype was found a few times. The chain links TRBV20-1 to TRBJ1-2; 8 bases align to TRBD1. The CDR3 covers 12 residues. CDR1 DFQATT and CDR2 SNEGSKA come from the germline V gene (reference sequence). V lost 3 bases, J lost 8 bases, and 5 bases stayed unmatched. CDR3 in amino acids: CSARDRAEGYTF. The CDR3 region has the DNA TGCAGTGCTAGGGACAGGGCCGAGGGCTACACCTTC.

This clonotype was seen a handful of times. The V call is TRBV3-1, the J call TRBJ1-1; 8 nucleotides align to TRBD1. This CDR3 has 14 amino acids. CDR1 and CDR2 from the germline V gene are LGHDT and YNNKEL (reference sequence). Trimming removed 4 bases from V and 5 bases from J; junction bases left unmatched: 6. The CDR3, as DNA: TGTGCCAGCAGCCCCAGGGGGCGCGAAACTGAAGCTTTCTTT. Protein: CASSPRGRETEAFF.

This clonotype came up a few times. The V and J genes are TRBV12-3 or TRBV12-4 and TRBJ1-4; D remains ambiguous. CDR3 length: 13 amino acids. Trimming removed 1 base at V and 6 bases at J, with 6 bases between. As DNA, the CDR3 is TGTGCCAGCAGTTTAGAGCCCCATGAAAAACTGTTTTTT. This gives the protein CASSLEPHEKLFF.

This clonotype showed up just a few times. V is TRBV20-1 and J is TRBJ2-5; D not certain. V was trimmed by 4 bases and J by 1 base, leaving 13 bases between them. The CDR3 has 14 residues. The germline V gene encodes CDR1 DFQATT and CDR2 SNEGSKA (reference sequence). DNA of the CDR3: TGCAGTGCTACAAGACGTGAGTTCCAAGAGACCCAGTACTTC. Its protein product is CSATRREFQETQYF.

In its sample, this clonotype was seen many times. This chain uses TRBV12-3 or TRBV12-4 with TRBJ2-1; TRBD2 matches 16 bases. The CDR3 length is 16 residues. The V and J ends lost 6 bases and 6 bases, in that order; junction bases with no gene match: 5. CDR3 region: CASSPGTSGRVNEQFF. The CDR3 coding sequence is TGTGCCAGCAGCCCCGGGACTAGCGGGAGGGTCAATGAGCAGTTCTTC.